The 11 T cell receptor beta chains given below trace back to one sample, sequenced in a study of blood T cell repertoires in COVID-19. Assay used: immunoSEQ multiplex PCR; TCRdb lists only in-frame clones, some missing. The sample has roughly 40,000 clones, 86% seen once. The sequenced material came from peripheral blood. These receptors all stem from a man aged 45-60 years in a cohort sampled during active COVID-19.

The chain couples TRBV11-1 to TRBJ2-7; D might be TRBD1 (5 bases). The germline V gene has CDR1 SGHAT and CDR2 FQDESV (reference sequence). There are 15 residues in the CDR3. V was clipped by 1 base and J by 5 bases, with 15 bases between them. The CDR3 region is CASSLGGQGNHEQYV. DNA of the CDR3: TGTGCCAGCAGCTTAGGTGGTCAGGGTAACCACGAGCAGTACGTC.

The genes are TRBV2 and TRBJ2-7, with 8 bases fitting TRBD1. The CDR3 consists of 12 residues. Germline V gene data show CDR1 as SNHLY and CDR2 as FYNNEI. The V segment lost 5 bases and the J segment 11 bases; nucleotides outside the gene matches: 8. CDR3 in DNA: TGTGCCAGCAGTAGATATTCGGACAGGGAGTACGTC. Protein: CASSRYSDREYV.

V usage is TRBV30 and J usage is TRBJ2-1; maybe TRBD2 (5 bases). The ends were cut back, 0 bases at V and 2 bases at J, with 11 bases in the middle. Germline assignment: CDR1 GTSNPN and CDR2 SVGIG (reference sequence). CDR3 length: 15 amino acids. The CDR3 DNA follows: TGTGCCTGGAGTGTACGGAGGTGGGCCTACAATGAGCAGTTCTTC. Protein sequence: CAWSVRRWAYNEQFF.

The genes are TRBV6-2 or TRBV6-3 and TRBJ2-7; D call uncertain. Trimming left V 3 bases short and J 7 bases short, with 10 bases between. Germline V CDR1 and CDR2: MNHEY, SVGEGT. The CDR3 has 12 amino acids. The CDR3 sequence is CASSYQRREQYF. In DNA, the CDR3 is TGTGCCAGCAGTTATCAAAGGCGGGAGCAGTACTTC.

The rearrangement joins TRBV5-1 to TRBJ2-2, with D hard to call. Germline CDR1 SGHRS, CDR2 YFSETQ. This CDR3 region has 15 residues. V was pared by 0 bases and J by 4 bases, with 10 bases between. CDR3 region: CASSLASQSTGELFF. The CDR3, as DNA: TGCGCCAGCAGCTTGGCTAGTCAAAGCACCGGGGAGCTGTTTTTT.

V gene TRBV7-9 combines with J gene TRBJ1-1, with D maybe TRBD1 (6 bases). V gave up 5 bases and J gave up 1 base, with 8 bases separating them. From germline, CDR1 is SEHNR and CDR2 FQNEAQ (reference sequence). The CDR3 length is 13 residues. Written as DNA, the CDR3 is TGTGCCAGCAGCCTGGACAGGAACACTGAAGCTTTCTTT. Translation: CASSLDRNTEAFF.

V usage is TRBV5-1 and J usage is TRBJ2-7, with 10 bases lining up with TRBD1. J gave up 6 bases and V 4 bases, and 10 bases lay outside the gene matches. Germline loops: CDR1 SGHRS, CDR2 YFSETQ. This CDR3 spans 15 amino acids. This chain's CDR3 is CASSPQTGGPSEQYF. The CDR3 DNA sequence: TGCGCCAGCAGCCCTCAGACAGGGGGCCCCTCCGAGCAGTACTTC. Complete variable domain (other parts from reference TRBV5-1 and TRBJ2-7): KAGVTQTPRYLIKTRGQQVTLSCSPISGHRSVSWYQQTPGQGLQFLFEYFSETQRNKGNFPGRFSGRQFSNSRSEMNVSTLELGDSALYLCASSPQTGGPSEQYFGPGTRLTVT.

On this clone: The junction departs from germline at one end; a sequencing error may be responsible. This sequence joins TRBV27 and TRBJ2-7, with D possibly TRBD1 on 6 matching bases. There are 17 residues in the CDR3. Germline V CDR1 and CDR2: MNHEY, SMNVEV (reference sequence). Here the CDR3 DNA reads TGTGCCAGCAGTCTATCCAGTTTTACAGGGCCCCCCTACGAGCAGTACTTC. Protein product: CASSLSSFTGPPYEQYF.

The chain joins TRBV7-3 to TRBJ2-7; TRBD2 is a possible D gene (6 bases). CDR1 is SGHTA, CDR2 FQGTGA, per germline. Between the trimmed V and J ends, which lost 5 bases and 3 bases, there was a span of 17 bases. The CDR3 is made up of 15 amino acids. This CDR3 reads CASSLQRAALYEQYF. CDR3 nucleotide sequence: TGTGCCAGCAGCCTTCAGCGGGCGGCCCTCTACGAGCAGTACTTC.

CDR3 region: CASTLAGLAADTQYF. CDR3 sequence (DNA): TGTGCCAGTACCCTTGCGGGACTAGCAGCAGATACGCAGTATTTT. This chain links TRBV19 with TRBJ2-3, with TRBD2 matching 9 bases. V shed 7 bases and J 4 bases; nucleotides not matched to a gene: 9. Per germline, CDR1 LNHDA and CDR2 SQIVND (reference sequence). The CDR3 covers 15 residues. The full variable domain, with the rest looked up from reference TRBV19 and TRBJ2-3, is DGGITQSPKYLFRKEGQNVTLSCEQNLNHDAMYWYRQDPGQGLRLIYYSQIVNDFQKGDIAEGYSVSREKKESFPLTVTSAQKNPTAFYLCASTLAGLAADTQYFGPGTRLTVL.

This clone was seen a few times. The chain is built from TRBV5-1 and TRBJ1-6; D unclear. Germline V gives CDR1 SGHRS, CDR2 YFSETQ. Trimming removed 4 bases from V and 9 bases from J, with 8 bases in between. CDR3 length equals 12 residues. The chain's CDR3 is CASSPSGSPLHF. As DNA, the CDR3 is TGCGCCAGCAGCCCGAGTGGTTCACCCCTCCACTTT.